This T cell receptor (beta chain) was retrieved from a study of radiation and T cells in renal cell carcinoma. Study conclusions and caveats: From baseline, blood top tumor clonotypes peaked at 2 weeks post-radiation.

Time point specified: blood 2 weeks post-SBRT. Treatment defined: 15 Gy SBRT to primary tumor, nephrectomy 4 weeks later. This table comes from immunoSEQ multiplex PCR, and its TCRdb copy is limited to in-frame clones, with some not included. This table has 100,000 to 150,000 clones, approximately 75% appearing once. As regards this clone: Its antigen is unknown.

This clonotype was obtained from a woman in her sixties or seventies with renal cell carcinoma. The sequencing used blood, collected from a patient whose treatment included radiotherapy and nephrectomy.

DNA for the CDR3: TGTGCCAGCAGTGAAATGGTGAATTCACCCCTCCACTTT. Its translation is CASSEMVNSPLHF. The chain couples TRBV6-1 to TRBJ1-6; D not resolved. CDR3 size: 13 residues. The V gene lost 2 bases and the J gene lost 7 bases, with 6 bases spanning the gap. Germline V gives CDR1 MNHNS, CDR2 SASEGT.